The entry that follows covers one T cell receptor beta chain sequence. There is no known antigen for this receptor. Within one base of it there is no much larger clone, and no base qualities were kept. The data are from a study of blood T cell repertoires in COVID-19 (dated by TCRdb to the early 2020s). The study in broad terms: Collaborator samples came from the United States, Italy and Spain and covered acute and convalescent phases of COVID-19. The repertoires were released in a freely available public database meant as a resource for research on the immune response to SARS-CoV-2. The sample metadata nearly always contained a de-identified subject ID, COVID-19 status, age in years and sex. The dataset comprised deeply sampled blood TCRbeta repertoires from subjects exposed to, actively infected with, or recovered from COVID-19. HLA class I and class II types, where available, came from metadata supplied by the sample provider rather than from assay-based typing. Samples were obtained from the ongoing ImmuneRACE study (first 160 participants) and from over 1,000 subjects provided by 6 global collaborators. The prospective study material was composed of cDNA or gDNA derived from T cells, B-cell-depleted T cells, or PBMCs. Broad study findings and their caveats: The amount of clinical and demographic metadata varied by source and participant and was provided uncurated.

Each collaborating institution followed its own protocols to collect whole blood in K2EDTA tubes. For TCRbeta analysis, collaborators shipped samples as frozen whole blood, isolated PBMCs, or DNA extracted from either of those sample types. TCRbeta CDR3 regions were amplified from genomic DNA using the immunoSEQ Assay, a bias-controlled multiplex PCR. Regarding the original processing steps: Within the assay, amplification of reference gene primers was used to estimate how many nucleated cells each sample contained. To quantify the absolute abundance of each unique TCRbeta CDR3 rearrangement, sequence reads were collapsed and filtered. Productive Simpson clonality was computed per sample as the square root of Simpson's diversity index over productive rearrangements. TCRdb provides this immuneACCESS table in a form limited to in-frame rearrangements. Some clones are lacking; in checked studies, under half of them reflect an unresolved V gene, and why the rest are absent is not known. That table gives V, J and clone size, and the DNA gave D and trimming. This sample is represented by some 78,000 clones; 75% to 90% of them were singletons. The ten largest clones capture approximately 5.8% of the sample.

Counted from cysteine to phenylalanine, this CDR3 has 15 amino acids. Here the CDR3 DNA is all that survives: 45 bases in frame from base 1. According to the germline V gene, CDR1 reads KGHSH and CDR2 reads LQKENI. Germline trimming: 3 bases from V, 6 bases from J; junction bases outside gene matches: 4. The TCR was taken from a man in his sixties with active or convalescent COVID-19. The sequenced sample consisted of peripheral blood. This receptor chain uses TRBV18 and TRBJ2-7, with 14 bases in between that match TRBD2. The CDR3 region has the sequence CASSPTSGGAFEQYF. DNA sequence: TGTGCCAGCTCACCGACTAGCGGGGGGGCCTTCGAGCAGTACTTC.